The 9 T cell receptor beta chains below all came from one sample that was sequenced in a study of blood T cell repertoires in COVID-19. Generated by immunoSEQ multiplex PCR, the TCRdb table keeps only in-frame clones and is missing some. The sample lists about 230,000 clones, around four fifths occurring once. The specimen sequenced was peripheral blood. The receptors were gathered from a man of 80 years or more with acute or convalescent COVID-19.

The CDR3 sequence: CASSLAGEAGFYEQYF. The CDR3 DNA is TGCGCCAGCAGCTTGGCGGGGGAAGCGGGGTTCTACGAGCAGTACTTC. The V call is TRBV5-1, the J call TRBJ2-7; 7 bases map to TRBD2. V shed 0 bases, J shed 3 bases, and the junction held 9 bases outside the gene matches. Germline V CDR1 and CDR2: SGHRS, YFSETQ. The CDR3 is made up of 16 amino acids.

This clone was observed once. The J gene is TRBJ1-5, the V gene TRBV27; D not resolved. The germline V and J ends were trimmed by 5 bases and 0 bases, with 17 bases remaining between them. The CDR3 sequence is 17 residues long. Germline lookup yields CDR1 MNHEY and CDR2 SMNVEV (reference sequence). CDR3 sequence (DNA): TGTGCCAGCAGTCCTATCCCCGACAAGTATAGCAATCAGCCCCAGCATTTT. This gives the protein CASSPIPDKYSNQPQHF.

V and J are TRBV7-8 and TRBJ2-2; D possibly corresponds to TRBD2 (7 bases). V was cut by 3 bases and J by 7 bases, with 12 bases left in between. CDR3 length equals 14 residues. CDR1 and CDR2 (germline): SGHVS, FQNEAQ. The CDR3 loop is CASSFAGAGGELFF. DNA of the CDR3: TGTGCCAGCAGCTTCGCGGGGGCGGGCGGGGAGCTGTTTTTT.

The chain links TRBV5-4 to TRBJ2-5; possible D gene TRBD2, 6 bases. Trimming removed 0 bases at V and 5 bases at J, with 11 bases between. Germline values: CDR1 SGHNT, CDR2 YYREEE (reference sequence). The CDR3 is made up of 14 amino acids. The CDR3, as DNA: TGTGCCAGCAGCTTGGTCGGAGGGTTGGAGACCCAGTACTTC. This encodes CASSLVGGLETQYF. The full variable domain, its missing parts supplied by reference TRBV5-4 and TRBJ2-5, is ETGVTQSPTHLIKTRGQQVTLRCSSQSGHNTVSWYQQALGQGPQFIFQYYREEENGRGNFPPRFSGLQFPNYSSELNVNALELDDSALYLCASSLVGGLETQYFGPGTRLLVL.

The rearrangement uses TRBV28 and TRBJ2-3; 8 bases map to TRBD2. Per germline, CDR1 MDHEN and CDR2 SYDVKM. J lost 2 bases, V lost 2 bases, and 6 bases had no gene match. This CDR3 spans 16 amino acids. For the CDR3, the DNA is TGTGCCAGCAGTTTAGGGGTAGCGGGGAACACAGATACGCAGTATTTT. Protein product: CASSLGVAGNTDTQYF.

This clone was observed once. V usage is TRBV14 and J usage is TRBJ2-5; 8 bases align to TRBD2. The CDR3 consists of 16 residues. With 4 bases clipped from V and 5 bases from J, the junction kept 12 bases outside the gene matches. Germline values: CDR1 SGHDN, CDR2 FVKESK. The CDR3 sequence: CASSPTGGAPSETQYF. CDR3 bases: TGTGCCAGCAGCCCTACGGGGGGGGCCCCTTCGGAGACCCAGTACTTC.

Only one count was recorded for this clone. The V gene is TRBV6-2 or TRBV6-3, the J gene TRBJ2-7, with TRBD2 matching 8 bases. V dropped 2 bases and J dropped 5; count of bases not matched to a gene: 5. There are 14 residues in the CDR3. Germline CDR1 is MNHEY and CDR2 is SVGEGT. As DNA, the CDR3 is TGTGCCAGCAGTTACGACGGGGGGGTGCACGAGCAGTACTTC. This encodes CASSYDGGVHEQYF.

This chain connects TRBV4-1 to TRBJ1-3; 8 bases map to TRBD1. The V and J ends lost 0 bases and 0 bases, in that order; junction bases with no gene match: 7. Germline-derived CDR1 and CDR2 are MGHRA and YSYEKL. This CDR3 has 18 residues. CDR3 in amino acids: CASSQDQTGGISGNTIYF. CDR3 bases: TGCGCCAGCAGCCAAGATCAAACAGGGGGAATCTCTGGAAACACCATATATTTT.

The chain uses TRBV2 and TRBJ1-6; no clear D gene. CDR1 SNHLY and CDR2 FYNNEI come from the germline V gene. CDR3 length equals 13 residues. V was clipped by 5 bases and J by 9 bases, with 11 bases between them. CDR3 sequence (DNA): TGTGCCAGCAGTTCTTACGGACTTTCACCCCTCCACTTT. Translation gives CASSSYGLSPLHF.